These T cell receptor beta chains were read from a single sample in a study of cytomegalovirus exposure and HLA in healthy donors. Clones were read by immunoSEQ multiplex PCR, and TCRdb kept only the in-frame ones, dropping some. In the table there are tens of thousands of clones, roughly four fifths of which are singletons. Sequencing used PBMCs. All receptors derive from a man aged 50-60 years in good health and CMV-seronegative. The CDR3 runs from the conserved cysteine through the conserved F or W. D genes are given only for firm matches. Some rows mark clone size as missing; the rest say once, few, many or name a class of expanded clone.

>TRBJ2-7|few|TRBV20-1|NA
CSAPRAYEQYF
TGCAGTGCTCCCAGGGCCTACGAGCAGTACTTC
>TRBJ2-5|NA|TRBV5-1|TRBD2
CASSPGSGGLSETQYF
TGCGCCAGCAGCCCCGGTTCGGGGGGGCTGTCAGAGACCCAGTACTTC
>TRBJ2-7|NA|TRBV5-6|NA
CASSADRDTLPYEQYF
TGTGCCAGCAGCGCGGACCGGGACACCCTTCCCTACGAGCAGTACTTC
>TRBJ2-1|NA|TRBV29-1|TRBD2
CSVGLAGLNEQFF
TGCAGCGTTGGACTAGCGGGTCTCAATGAGCAGTTCTTC
>TRBJ1-5|NA|TRBV7-2|TRBD1
CASSFRTGAGNQPQHF
TGTGCCAGCAGCTTTAGGACAGGGGCGGGCAATCAGCCCCAGCATTTT
>TRBJ2-7|NA|TRBV19|NA
CATMRTRSSYEQYF
TGTGCCACCATGCGCACGCGGAGCTCCTACGAGCAGTACTTC
>TRBJ2-7|few|TRBV7-2|NA
CASSFSQSYEQYF
TGTGCCAGCAGCTTTTCACAATCCTACGAGCAGTACTTC
>TRBJ2-1|NA|TRBV28|TRBD2
CASSWPWASGGNHNEQFF
TGTGCCAGCAGTTGGCCCTGGGCTAGCGGGGGTAACCACAATGAGCAGTTCTTC
>TRBJ2-1|NA|TRBV27|TRBD2
CASSFSTSGANNEQFF
TGTGCCAGCAGTTTCTCCACTAGCGGGGCGAACAATGAGCAGTTCTTC
>TRBJ2-6|NA|TRBV11-3|TRBD1
CASSFTAGGAGGANVLTF
TGTGCCAGCAGCTTCACCGCAGGGGGCGCGGGTGGGGCCAACGTCCTGACTTTC
>TRBJ1-1|NA|TRBV10-3|TRBD1
CAIRGQMNTEAFF
TGTGCCATCAGGGGACAGATGAACACTGAAGCTTTCTTT
>TRBJ1-1|NA|TRBV6-1|NA
CASSERGTMNTEAFF
TGTGCCAGCAGTGAACGGGGGACCATGAACACTGAAGCTTTCTTT
>TRBJ2-7|NA|TRBV25-1|NA
CASSVPGSYEQYF
TGTGCCAGCAGTGTCCCAGGGTCCTACGAGCAGTACTTC
>TRBJ2-7|NA|TRBV5-6|TRBD1
CASSLTGVNHEQYF
TGTGCCAGCAGCTTGACAGGGGTCAACCACGAGCAGTACTTC
>TRBJ2-1|once|TRBV19|NA
CASSIDGGSYNEQFF
TGTGCCAGTAGTATAGACGGCGGCTCCTACAATGAGCAGTTCTTC
>TRBJ2-7|NA|TRBV10-3|TRBD2
CAISELAGGYEQYF
TGTGCCATCAGTGAGTTAGCGGGAGGGTACGAGCAGTACTTC
>TRBJ1-1|NA|TRBV5-4|TRBD1
CASSSPGQMNTEAFF
TGTGCCAGCAGCTCCCCGGGACAGATGAACACTGAAGCTTTCTTT
>TRBJ1-1|NA|TRBV6-1|NA
CASSLRTANTEAFF
TGTGCCAGCAGCCTCAGGACAGCGAACACTGAAGCTTTCTTT
>TRBJ2-7|NA|TRBV9|TRBD2
CASSVAGTTTYEQYF
TGTGCCAGCAGCGTAGCCGGGACTACTACCTACGAGCAGTACTTC
>TRBJ2-7|NA|TRBV6-5|TRBD1
CASRGTGAHSYEQYF
TGTGCCAGCAGAGGAACAGGGGCCCACTCCTACGAGCAGTACTTC
>TRBJ1-2|NA|TRBV5-4|NA
CASSPSGGTGYTF
TGTGCCAGCAGCCCTTCGGGGGGCACAGGCTACACCTTC
>TRBJ1-1|NA|TRBV6-1|NA
CASRVTEKNTEAFF
TGTGCCAGCAGAGTGACGGAGAAGAACACTGAAGCTTTCTTT
>TRBJ2-1|few|TRBV7-2|TRBD2
CASSLGTSVYNEQFF
TGTGCCAGCAGCTTAGGGACTAGCGTCTACAATGAGCAGTTCTTC
>TRBJ1-1|medium-sized|TRBV7-3|NA
CASSLSGTPNTEAFF
TGTGCCAGCAGCTTAAGTGGGACACCTAACACTGAAGCTTTCTTT
>TRBJ2-1|NA|TRBV4-2|NA
CASSPHDDRVRGEQFF
TGTGCCAGCAGCCCCCACGATGATCGAGTCCGAGGTGAGCAGTTCTTC
>TRBJ1-2|once|TRBV7-3|NA
CASSLTGGGGYTF
TGTGCCAGCAGCTTAACCGGAGGAGGTGGCTACACCTTC
>TRBJ2-2|NA|TRBV9|NA
CASSVEFAGTGELFF
TGTGCCAGCAGCGTAGAGTTTGCGGGCACCGGGGAGCTGTTTTTT
>TRBJ2-3|NA|TRBV19|NA
CASTGHSRTDTQYF
TGTGCCAGTACTGGTCACAGCAGAACAGATACGCAGTATTTT
>TRBJ2-2|NA|TRBV18|NA
CASSQAAAGSGELFF
TGTGCCAGCTCACAGGCTGCGGCGGGGTCCGGGGAGCTGTTTTTT
>TRBJ2-1|NA|TRBV6-4|TRBD2
CASSDWAGGEQFF
TGTGCCAGCAGTGACTGGGCGGGAGGTGAGCAGTTCTTC
>TRBJ1-1|NA|TRBV10-2|TRBD1
CASTLPGQGGNTEAFF
TGCGCCAGCACCCTGCCGGGACAGGGAGGGAACACTGAAGCTTTCTTT
>TRBJ1-2|NA|TRBV7-2|TRBD1
CASSLVAGQGPNYGYTF
TGTGCCAGCAGCTTAGTTGCGGGACAGGGGCCTAACTATGGCTACACCTTC
>TRBJ1-2|NA|TRBV28|NA
CASSPNPNYGYTF
TGTGCCAGCAGTCCTAACCCCAACTATGGCTACACCTTC
>TRBJ1-2|NA|TRBV28|TRBD1
CASSSLPGQTGGYGYTF
TGTGCCAGCAGTTCTCTACCGGGACAGACAGGCGGCTATGGCTACACCTTC
>TRBJ1-4|NA|TRBV18|NA
CASSPGQGSEKLFF
TGTGCCAGCTCACCAGGGCAGGGTTCTGAAAAACTGTTTTTT
>TRBJ2-3|NA|TRBV7-9|TRBD2
CASSLTSGGARDTQYF
TGTGCCAGCAGCTTGACTAGCGGGGGGGCGAGAGATACGCAGTATTTT
>TRBJ2-2|NA|TRBV4-3|NA
CASSPRLVSGELFF
TGCGCCAGCAGCCCACGACTAGTATCCGGGGAGCTGTTTTTT
>TRBJ1-2|once|TRBV7-2|TRBD1
CASSKRTGARGYTF
TGTGCCAGCAGCAAAAGGACAGGGGCTAGGGGCTACACCTTC
>TRBJ2-1|NA|TRBV5-1|NA
CASSLDGSSYNEQFF
TGCGCCAGCAGCTTGGACGGGAGCTCCTACAATGAGCAGTTCTTC
>TRBJ1-5|NA|TRBV29-1|TRBD1
CSVAQGATGNQPQHF
TGCAGCGTCGCACAGGGGGCTACGGGCAATCAGCCCCAGCATTTT
>TRBJ1-6|NA|TRBV7-3|NA
CASSSGQPASPLHF
TGTGCCAGCAGTTCCGGACAGCCGGCGTCACCCCTCCACTTT
>TRBJ2-7|NA|TRBV4-1|TRBD1
CASSPGTGGYEQYF
TGCGCCAGCAGCCCCGGGACAGGGGGCTACGAGCAGTACTTC
>TRBJ2-5|few|TRBV29-1|TRBD2
CSGRGGNQETQYF
TGCAGCGGGCGGGGGGGAAACCAAGAGACCCAGTACTTC
>TRBJ1-1|NA|TRBV19|NA
CATSSLFGARTFF
TGTGCCACCTCGTCCTTATTTGGGGCTAGGACTTTCTTT
>TRBJ2-1|NA|TRBV27|NA
CASSLRSGAYNEQFF
TGTGCCAGCAGTTTACGTAGCGGCGCCTACAATGAGCAGTTCTTC
>TRBJ1-1|NA|TRBV25-1|NA
CASRPQGSEAFF
TGTGCCAGCAGACCTCAGGGGTCTGAAGCTTTCTTT
>TRBJ2-1|NA|TRBV19|TRBD1
CASQTNRGQRDEQFF
TGTGCCAGTCAAACTAACAGGGGGCAAAGGGATGAGCAGTTCTTC
>TRBJ2-7|NA|TRBV18|NA
CASSRRLSYEQYF
TGTGCCAGCTCACGCCGACTCTCCTACGAGCAGTACTTC
>TRBJ2-7|NA|TRBV19|NA
CASSIAGSSYEQYF
TGTGCCAGTAGTATAGCGGGAAGTTCCTACGAGCAGTACTTC
>TRBJ2-3|NA|TRBV29-1|TRBD1
CSVEVWDRGNTDTQYF
TGCAGCGTTGAAGTTTGGGACAGGGGAAACACAGATACGCAGTATTTT